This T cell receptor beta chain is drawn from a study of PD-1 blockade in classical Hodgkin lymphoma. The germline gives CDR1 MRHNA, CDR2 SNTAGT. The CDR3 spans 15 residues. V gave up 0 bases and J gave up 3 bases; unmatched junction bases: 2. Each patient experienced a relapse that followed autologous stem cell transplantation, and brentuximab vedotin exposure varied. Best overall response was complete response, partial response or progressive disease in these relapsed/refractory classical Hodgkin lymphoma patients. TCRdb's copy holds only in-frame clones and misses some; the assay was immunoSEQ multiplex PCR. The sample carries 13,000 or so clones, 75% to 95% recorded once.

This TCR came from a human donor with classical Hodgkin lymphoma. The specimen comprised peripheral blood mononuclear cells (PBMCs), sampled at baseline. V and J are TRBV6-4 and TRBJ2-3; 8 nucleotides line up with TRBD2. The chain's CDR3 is CASSDSSGETDTQYF. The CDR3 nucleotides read TGTGCCAGCAGTGACTCTAGCGGGGAAACAGATACGCAGTATTTT.